The 9 T cell receptor beta chains reported below all come from one sample, sequenced in a study of blood T cell repertoires in COVID-19. Profiling relied on immunoSEQ multiplex PCR, and the TCRdb table lists in-frame clones only, not all of them. Here the sample spans around 150,000 clones, roughly 74% being singletons. The sample comprised peripheral blood. The receptors were sampled from an elderly woman with acute or convalescent COVID-19.

This clone was detected only once. V and J are TRBV4-1 and TRBJ1-4; TRBD1 aligns across 11 bases. The junction had 8 bases not matched to a gene; V was cut back by 4 bases and J by 7 bases. The CDR3 length is 16 residues. Germline CDR1 and CDR2: MGHRA and YSYEKL. In nucleotides, the CDR3 is TGCGCCAGCAGCCCGACCGGACAGGGGGCTTCTGAAAAACTGTTTTTT. Translated, it gives CASSPTGQGASEKLFF.

Note on this clone: A much larger clonotype is one base distant, so this may be a read error. This chain joins TRBV6-4 and TRBJ2-1, with TRBD2 matching over 8 bases. This CDR3 is 15 amino acids long. Per the germline V gene, CDR1 is MRHNA and CDR2 is SNTAGT. With 6 bases clipped from V and 0 bases from J, the junction kept 4 bases outside the gene matches. CDR3 nucleotides: TGTGCCAGCAGCATAAGCGGGAGCTCCTACAATGAGCAGTTCTTC. Translation gives CASSISGSSYNEQFF.

V gene TRBV7-9 combines with J gene TRBJ2-7; D call uncertain. Germline V gene lookup returns CDR1 SEHNR and CDR2 FQNEAQ (reference sequence). V was shortened by 1 base and J by 3 bases, with 7 bases between the two germline ends. The CDR3 has 13 residues. The CDR3: CASSLGANYEQYF. The CDR3 nucleotides are TGTGCCAGCAGCTTAGGGGCCAACTACGAGCAGTACTTC.

This chain joins TRBV29-1 and TRBJ1-1; possible D gene TRBD1, 5 bases. The germline gives CDR1 SQVTM, CDR2 ANQGSEA. The CDR3 covers 13 residues. V lost 7 bases to trimming and J lost 0 bases, with 12 bases between them. CDR3 protein: CSGSRAMNTEAFF. DNA of the CDR3: TGCAGCGGGTCCAGGGCTATGAACACTGAAGCTTTCTTT.

The rearrangement uses TRBV7-2 and TRBJ2-7; the D is unclear. This CDR3 is built from 13 residues. The germline V gene has CDR1 SGHTA and CDR2 FQGNSA. Trimming took off 7 bases at V and 4 bases at J, with 14 bases between the two ends. This chain's CDR3 is CASTLSVRYEQYF. In nucleotides, the CDR3 is TGTGCCAGCACCCTTAGTGTCCGATACGAGCAGTACTTC.

V and J are TRBV30 and TRBJ1-2, with D possibly TRBD1 on 6 matching bases. Trimming took 5 bases from V and 8 from J, leaving 24 bases between them. Germline CDR1 and CDR2: GTSNPN and SVGIG (reference sequence). The CDR3 has 15 residues. In DNA form, the CDR3 reads TGTGCCTGGGACCAGGGGAATGCCGTGCTCTTAGGCTACACCTTC. It yields the protein CAWDQGNAVLLGYTF.

The rearrangement links TRBV19 to TRBJ2-7; the match to TRBD1 covers 7 bases. The CDR3 has 14 residues. V was clipped by 3 bases and J by 3 bases; unmatched bases: 5. CDR1 and CDR2 (germline): LNHDA, SQIVND (reference sequence). CDR3 protein: CASSMTGTYYEQYF. The DNA for the CDR3 is TGTGCCAGTAGTATGACAGGGACCTACTACGAGCAGTACTTC.

The CDR3 sequence: CASNGLRVGANVLTF. The CDR3 DNA is TGTGCCAGTAATGGTCTTCGAGTTGGGGCCAACGTCCTGACTTTC. The chain has TRBV19 and TRBJ2-6, with D hard to call. The germline V gene encodes CDR1 LNHDA and CDR2 SQIVND (reference sequence). CDR3 length equals 15 residues. The V end was cut by 7 bases, the J end by 3 bases, with 13 bases between.

This chain uses TRBV29-1 with TRBJ2-7, with D tentatively TRBD2 (6 bases). V was trimmed by 4 bases and J by 6 bases, leaving 19 bases between them. This CDR3 has 14 residues. Germline V gene data show CDR1 as SQVTM and CDR2 as ANQGSEA. The CDR3: CSVAERRAPSEQYF. The CDR3 coding sequence is TGCAGCGTTGCTGAAAGGAGGGCTCCCTCCGAGCAGTACTTC.